The rows below give T cell receptor beta chains drawn from one sample of a study of T cell changes during pregnancy in multiple sclerosis. Using immunoSEQ multiplex PCR, the repertoire was profiled, and TCRdb retains in-frame clones only, with some absent. Altogether roughly 70,000 clones are present, around 92% being singletons, with the ten largest covering about 2%. This specimen consisted of peripheral blood, obtained before pregnancy. These receptor sequences come from a female donor with multiple sclerosis, enrolled in a pregnancy study. Each CDR3 is given with its conserved first and last residue. D genes are given only for firm matches. Not all rows give a size; the values are once, few, many and, for expanded clones, a class.

v_gene	abundance	d_gene	j_gene	CDR3aa	CDR3nt
TRBV28	.	.	TRBJ1-5	CASTPGGEGANQPQHF	TGTGCCAGCACCCCGGGGGGGGAAGGGGCCAATCAGCCCCAGCATTTT
TRBV7-6	.	TRBD2	TRBJ2-5	CASSELAGGHQETQYF	TGTGCCAGCAGCGAATTAGCGGGGGGACATCAAGAGACCCAGTACTTC
TRBV9	.	TRBD1	TRBJ2-7	CASSSRDSYEQYF	TGTGCCAGCAGCAGCCGGGACAGCTACGAGCAGTACTTC
TRBV7-9	.	TRBD2	TRBJ2-7	CASSSTSGPTYEQYF	TGTGCCAGCAGCTCGACTAGCGGGCCTACCTACGAGCAGTACTTC
TRBV20-1	.	TRBD1	TRBJ1-2	CSLLTGYGYTF	TGCAGTCTATTGACAGGGTATGGCTACACCTTC
TRBV5-4	.	TRBD2	TRBJ2-7	CASSQVAGADEQYF	TGTGCCAGCAGCCAAGTAGCGGGGGCCGACGAGCAGTACTTC
TRBV28	.	TRBD1	TRBJ1-1	CASIRTGGARKAFF	TGTGCCAGCATTAGAACAGGGGGCGCCAGGAAAGCTTTCTTT
TRBV4-1	once	TRBD2	TRBJ2-1	CASSQGLAVNNEQFF	TGCGCCAGCAGCCAGGGACTAGCGGTTAACAATGAGCAGTTCTTC
TRBV28	.	.	TRBJ2-7	CASSAGYEQYF	TGTGCCAGCAGTGCCGGCTACGAGCAGTACTTC
TRBV7-2	few	TRBD1	TRBJ2-3	CASSSGQGKDTQYF	TGTGCCAGCAGCTCCGGACAGGGGAAAGATACGCAGTATTTT
TRBV20-1	.	.	TRBJ1-2	CSAREGDGYTF	TGCAGTGCTAGAGAAGGAGATGGCTACACCTTC
TRBV28	few	TRBD1	TRBJ1-1	CASSSPTGTANTEAFF	TGTGCCAGCAGTTCTCCAACCGGGACAGCAAACACTGAAGCTTTCTTT
TRBV29-1	.	TRBD2	TRBJ2-2	CSVEDSGTASGELFF	TGCAGCGTTGAAGATAGCGGGACTGCTTCCGGGGAGCTGTTTTTT
TRBV4-1	.	.	TRBJ1-4	CASSPWRKEKLFF	TGCGCCAGCAGCCCGTGGAGGAAAGAAAAACTGTTTTTT
TRBV11-2	.	.	TRBJ2-7	CASSFNFPGVSYEQYF	TGTGCCAGCAGCTTTAACTTCCCAGGGGTTTCCTACGAGCAGTACTTC
TRBV27	.	.	TRBJ2-5	CASSFFDGVQETQYF	TGTGCCAGCAGTTTTTTTGACGGAGTCCAAGAGACCCAGTACTTC
TRBV19	.	TRBD1	TRBJ2-4	CASRQRWQGATKNIQYF	TGTGCCAGTAGGCAAAGGTGGCAGGGGGCTACCAAAAACATTCAGTACTTC
TRBV2	.	.	TRBJ2-4	CASSEAAIQNIQYF	TGTGCCAGCAGTGAAGCGGCAATACAAAACATTCAGTACTTC
TRBV1	.	.	TRBJ2-3	CTSSPSTAAQPNRSTDTQYF	TGCACCAGCAGCCCCTCGACGGCAGCACAGCCCAACCGTAGCACAGATACGCAGTATTTT
TRBV27	.	.	TRBJ2-7	CASSLFRGLTYEQYF	TGTGCCAGCAGTTTATTTCGCGGGCTAACCTACGAGCAGTACTTC
TRBV14	.	.	TRBJ2-3	CASSPRGRSADTQYF	TGTGCCAGCAGCCCAAGAGGCCGGTCAGCAGATACGCAGTATTTT
TRBV27	.	.	TRBJ2-3	CASSRGASAILTDTQYF	TGTGCCAGCAGTCGGGGGGCTAGCGCAATTCTCACAGATACGCAGTATTTT
TRBV13	.	TRBD2	TRBJ2-3	CACRTSGTDTQYF	TGTGCCTGTCGGACTAGCGGCACAGATACGCAGTATTTT
TRBV27	.	.	TRBJ2-1	CASSQLSSYNEQFF	TGTGCCAGCAGTCAACTAAGCTCCTACAATGAGCAGTTCTTC
TRBV11-2	.	.	TRBJ1-2	CASSPRQKDGYTF	TGTGCCAGCAGCCCCCGACAGAAAGATGGCTACACCTTC
TRBV10-3	.	TRBD1	TRBJ2-5	CAIRPGQGGETQYF	TGTGCCATCAGGCCGGGACAGGGAGGAGAGACCCAGTACTTC
TRBV12-2	once	.	TRBJ2-1	CASRFRENNEQFF	TGTGCAAGTCGTTTTCGGGAAAACAATGAGCAGTTCTTC
TRBV21-1	.	.	TRBJ2-1	CAREEWTSNRPSYNEQFF	TGTGCCAGAGAGGAATGGACTAGCAATCGTCCCTCCTACAATGAGCAGTTCTTC
TRBV6-4	.	TRBD2	TRBJ2-3	CARLAGGPISDTDTQYF	TGTGCCAGGCTAGCGGGAGGGCCGATCTCAGACACAGATACGCAGTATTTT
TRBV5-6	.	TRBD2	TRBJ2-1	CASTNPRLAGSRNEQFF	TGTGCCAGCACCAATCCCAGACTAGCGGGGAGTCGCAATGAGCAGTTCTTC
TRBV4-2	.	.	TRBJ1-1	CASSPWRQMNTEAFF	TGTGCCAGCAGCCCATGGAGGCAGATGAACACTGAAGCTTTCTTT
TRBV27	.	.	TRBJ1-5	CASISQGRNQPQHF	TGTGCCAGCATTTCTCAGGGTCGGAATCAGCCCCAGCATTTT
TRBV10-3	.	TRBD1	TRBJ2-5	CAISERTGGQETQYF	TGTGCCATCAGTGAGCGGACAGGGGGCCAAGAGACCCAGTACTTC
TRBV4-3	.	TRBD1	TRBJ1-1	CASSQDRGGSAFF	TGCGCCAGCAGCCAAGATCGAGGGGGCTCAGCTTTCTTT
TRBV5-5	.	TRBD2	TRBJ2-7	CASSLSYQRDYYEQYF	TGTGCCAGCAGCTTGTCTTATCAGCGGGATTACTACGAGCAGTACTTC
TRBV6-4	.	.	TRBJ2-3	CASSDGLAKYRRDSQYF	TGTGCCAGCAGTGACGGGCTAGCGAAATACCGTCGGGATTCGCAGTATTTT
TRBV28	once	.	TRBJ1-1	CASSSGLAFF	TGTGCCAGTAGCAGCGGTTTAGCTTTCTTT
TRBV27	once	TRBD2	TRBJ2-2	CASSPLSGRGTGELFF	TGTGCCAGCAGTCCCCTTAGCGGGAGAGGCACCGGGGAGCTGTTTTTT